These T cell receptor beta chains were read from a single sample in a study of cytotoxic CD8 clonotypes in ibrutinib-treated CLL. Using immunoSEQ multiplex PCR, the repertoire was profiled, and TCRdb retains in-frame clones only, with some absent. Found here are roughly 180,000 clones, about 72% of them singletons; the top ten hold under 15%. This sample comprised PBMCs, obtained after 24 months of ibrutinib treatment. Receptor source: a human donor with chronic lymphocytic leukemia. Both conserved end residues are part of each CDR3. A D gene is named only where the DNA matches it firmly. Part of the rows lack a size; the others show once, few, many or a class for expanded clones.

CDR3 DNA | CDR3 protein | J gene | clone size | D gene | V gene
TGTGCCAGCAGCGTGGGAGGGGGTGTTCGTGAAAAACTGTTTTTT | CASSVGGGVREKLFF | TRBJ1-4 | . | . | TRBV9
TGTGCCAGCAGCTTTTCCTGGGTGGACACGGCCACAGATACGCAGTATTTT | CASSFSWVDTATDTQYF | TRBJ2-3 | . | . | TRBV11-2
TGTGCCAGCAGCGTAGCTACGGGGCTAGCGGGTTCAAACGAGCAGTACTTC | CASSVATGLAGSNEQYF | TRBJ2-7 | . | TRBD2 | TRBV9
TGTGCCAGCAGTGACTACGAGCAGTACTTC | CASSDYEQYF | TRBJ2-7 | . | . | TRBV2
TGTGCCACTACTAGCGGCACAGATACGCAGTATTTT | CATTSGTDTQYF | TRBJ2-3 | . | TRBD2 | TRBV28
TGTGCCAGCTCGCTTTACCGGGACAGTCTCTATGGCTACACCTTC | CASSLYRDSLYGYTF | TRBJ1-2 | . | TRBD1 | TRBV18
TGTGCCAGCAGAACCCTCAGGGGGCGGAACTATGGCTACACCTTC | CASRTLRGRNYGYTF | TRBJ1-2 | few | TRBD1 | TRBV27
TGTGCCAGCAGCTTAGTCCCCGGGGGGGGCACAGATACGCAGTATTTT | CASSLVPGGGTDTQYF | TRBJ2-3 | once | TRBD2 | TRBV13
TGTGCCAGCAGTACTAAGGGACACCACCAAGAGACCCAGTACTTC | CASSTKGHHQETQYF | TRBJ2-5 | few | . | TRBV27
TGTGCCAGCAGCCCCCCCAACAGGCAAGAGACCCAGTACTTC | CASSPPNRQETQYF | TRBJ2-5 | . | . | TRBV7-2
TGTGCCATCAGTGAGCCCCGACTAGCGCTCTCCTACAATGAGCAGTTCTTC | CAISEPRLALSYNEQFF | TRBJ2-1 | . | TRBD2 | TRBV10-3
TGTGCCAGCAGTTTATTAACAGGGAACGAGCAGTACTTC | CASSLLTGNEQYF | TRBJ2-7 | . | . | TRBV27
TGTGCCATCAGTGATTATCAGCTTAGCTCCTACGAGCAGTACTTC | CAISDYQLSSYEQYF | TRBJ2-7 | . | . | TRBV10-3
TGTGCCTGGAGGGGACAGGGAATGAGTCAGCCCCAGCATTTT | CAWRGQGMSQPQHF | TRBJ1-5 | . | TRBD1 | TRBV30
TGTGCCAGCAGTTTGGGACTAGCGGGAGGAACAATGAGGCAGTTCTTC | CASSLGLAGGTMRQFF | TRBJ2-1 | once | TRBD2 | TRBV7-9
TGTGCCAGTAGTATCGCCCGAACAGATACGCAGTATTTT | CASSIARTDTQYF | TRBJ2-3 | . | . | TRBV19
TGCGCCAGCAGCCAACGACTAGCGGGAGTAGGGGACCAAGAGACCCAGTACTTC | CASSQRLAGVGDQETQYF | TRBJ2-5 | . | TRBD2 | TRBV4-3
TGTGCCAGCAGCGTAGGAGGGGGGAGGGCGGTTTGGGAGCAGTTCTTC | CASSVGGGRAVWEQFF | TRBJ2-1 | . | . | TRBV9
TGTGCCAGCAGCTCCCGGACAGGGGACCAAGAGACCCAGTACTTC | CASSSRTGDQETQYF | TRBJ2-5 | . | TRBD1 | TRBV7-2
TGTGCGGGACAACAGAACACCGGGGAGCTGTTTTTT | CAGQQNTGELFF | TRBJ2-2 | . | . | TRBV7-9
TGTGCCAGCAGCCAAGATTGGCCTAGCGTACCCTACGAGCAGTACTTC | CASSQDWPSVPYEQYF | TRBJ2-7 | once | . | TRBV4-2
TGTGCCATCAGTGAGAGGATCACCTATGGCTACACCTTC | CAISERITYGYTF | TRBJ1-2 | few | . | TRBV10-3
TGTGCCAGCAGCTTAGTTACAGACACCGGGGAGCTGTTTTTT | CASSLVTDTGELFF | TRBJ2-2 | . | . | TRBV7-2
TGCGCCAGCACCCGGACAGGGGCAGAAGAGACCCAGTACTTC | CASTRTGAEETQYF | TRBJ2-5 | . | TRBD1 | TRBV5-1
TGTGCCAGCACCGTGACAGGGGAGGCCGGGGAGCTGTTTTTT | CASTVTGEAGELFF | TRBJ2-2 | few | TRBD1 | TRBV27
TGTGCCAGCAGCGAAGACAGTGGCAGGGAGACCCAGTACTTC | CASSEDSGRETQYF | TRBJ2-5 | many | . | TRBV9
TGTGCCAGCAGTTTAGAGCTCCTGGCGGGGGGGCCACCCGAGGAAAACATTCAGTACTTC | CASSLELLAGGPPEENIQYF | TRBJ2-4 | many | TRBD2 | TRBV28